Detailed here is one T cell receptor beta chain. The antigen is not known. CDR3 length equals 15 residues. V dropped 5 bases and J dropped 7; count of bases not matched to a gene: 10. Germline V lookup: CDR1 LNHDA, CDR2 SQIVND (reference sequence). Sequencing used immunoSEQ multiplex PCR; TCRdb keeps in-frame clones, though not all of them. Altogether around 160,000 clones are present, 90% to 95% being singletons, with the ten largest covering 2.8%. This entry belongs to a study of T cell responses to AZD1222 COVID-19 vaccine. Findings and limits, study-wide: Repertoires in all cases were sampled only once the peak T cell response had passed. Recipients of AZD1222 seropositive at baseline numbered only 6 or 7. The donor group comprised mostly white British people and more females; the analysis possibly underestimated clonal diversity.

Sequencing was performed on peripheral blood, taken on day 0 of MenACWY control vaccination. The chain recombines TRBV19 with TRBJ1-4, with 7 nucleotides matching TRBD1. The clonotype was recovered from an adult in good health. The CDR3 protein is CASSELQGIGEKLFF. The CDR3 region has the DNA TGTGCCAGTAGTGAACTACAGGGGATCGGTGAAAAACTGTTTTTT.